This T cell receptor beta chain derives from a study of blood T cell repertoires in COVID-19. Looking at the study overall: PBMCs, B-cell-depleted T cells, or T cells provided the cDNA or gDNA that made up the material.

Authors' data handling: Counts of nucleated cells, estimated from reference gene primer amplification, were obtained. Profiled with immunoSEQ multiplex PCR; TCRdb holds only in-frame clones, not every one. V, J and clone size were drawn from that table, and D and trimming were deduced from the DNA. Of some 310,000 clones listed, roughly 91% are singletons. With 1 base removed from V and 0 bases from J, the gap between germline ends came to 11 bases. The CDR3 sequence is 16 residues long. From germline, CDR1 is SGHKS and CDR2 YYEKEE (reference sequence). Sequenced material: peripheral blood. V is TRBV5-5 and J is TRBJ1-5; no clear D. This TCR came from a man aged 50 to 60 with active or convalescent COVID-19. CDR3 in amino acids: CASSLSRVLSNQPQHF. The CDR3 nucleotides are TGTGCCAGCAGCTTGTCGAGGGTTCTTAGCAATCAGCCCCAGCATTTT.